The clone carrying this T cell receptor (beta chain) was found a few times. The data are from a study of blood T cell repertoires in COVID-19. On the study more broadly: Both acute and convalescent COVID-19 samples were obtained from the United States, Italy and Spain. Nucleic acid was either cDNA or gDNA, and it came from T cells, B-cell-depleted T cells, or PBMCs.

V dropped 8 bases and J dropped 3; count of bases not matched to a gene: 10. From germline, CDR1 is LNHDA and CDR2 SQIVND (reference sequence). This CDR3 contains 14 residues. This table comes from immunoSEQ multiplex PCR, and its TCRdb copy is limited to in-frame clones, with some not included. The sample shows about 61,000 clones, more than 75% of them seen only once. The TCR originated in a human donor in a cohort sampled during active COVID-19. The chain carries TRBV19 and TRBJ2-7; 7 bases fit TRBD1. Sequenced: peripheral blood. The CDR3 nucleotides read TGTGCCAGTTCAATAAGGACAGGTGGCTACGAGCAGTACTTC. This gives the protein CASSIRTGGYEQYF.